This T cell receptor beta chain was identified in a study of shared clonotypes between healthy human individuals. Points on this clone: Different DNA sequences within this sample yield the same CDR3.

The protocol was immunoSEQ multiplex PCR, while the TCRdb copy is restricted to in-frame clones and leaves out a portion. Of 2 million to 2.5 million clones in the sample, 80% to 95% are singletons; the top ten hold 0.37%. The clonotype was recovered from a man younger than 35 in good health. Some clones in this sample may be carry-over from other donors' samples. The specimen was naive CD4+ T cells from PBMCs. Subset here: CD45RA+ positively selected.

In DNA, the CDR3 is TGTGCCAGCAGCCCCCGCCGCTACAATGAGCAGTTCTTC. Its translation: CASSPRRYNEQFF. The chain uses TRBV14 and TRBJ2-1; no firm D call. The V and J ends lost 4 bases and 3 bases respectively, with 7 bases between them. Germline CDR1 SGHDN, CDR2 FVKESK. This CDR3 spans 13 amino acids.